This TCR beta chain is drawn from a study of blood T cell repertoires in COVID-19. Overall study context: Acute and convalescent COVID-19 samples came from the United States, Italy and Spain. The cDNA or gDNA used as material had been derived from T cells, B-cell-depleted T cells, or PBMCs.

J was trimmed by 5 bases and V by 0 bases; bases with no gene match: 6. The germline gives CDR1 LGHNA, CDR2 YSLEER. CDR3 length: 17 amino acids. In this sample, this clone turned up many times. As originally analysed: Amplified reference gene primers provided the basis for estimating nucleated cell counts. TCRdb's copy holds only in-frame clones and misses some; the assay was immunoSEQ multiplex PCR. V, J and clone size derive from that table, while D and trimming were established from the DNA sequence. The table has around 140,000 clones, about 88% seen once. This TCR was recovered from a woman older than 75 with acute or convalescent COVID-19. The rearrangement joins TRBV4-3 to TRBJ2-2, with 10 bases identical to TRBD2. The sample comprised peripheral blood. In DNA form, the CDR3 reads TGCGCCAGCAGCCAAGATGAGCGGGGGGGCGAGACCGGGGAGCTGTTTTTT. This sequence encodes CASSQDERGGETGELFF.